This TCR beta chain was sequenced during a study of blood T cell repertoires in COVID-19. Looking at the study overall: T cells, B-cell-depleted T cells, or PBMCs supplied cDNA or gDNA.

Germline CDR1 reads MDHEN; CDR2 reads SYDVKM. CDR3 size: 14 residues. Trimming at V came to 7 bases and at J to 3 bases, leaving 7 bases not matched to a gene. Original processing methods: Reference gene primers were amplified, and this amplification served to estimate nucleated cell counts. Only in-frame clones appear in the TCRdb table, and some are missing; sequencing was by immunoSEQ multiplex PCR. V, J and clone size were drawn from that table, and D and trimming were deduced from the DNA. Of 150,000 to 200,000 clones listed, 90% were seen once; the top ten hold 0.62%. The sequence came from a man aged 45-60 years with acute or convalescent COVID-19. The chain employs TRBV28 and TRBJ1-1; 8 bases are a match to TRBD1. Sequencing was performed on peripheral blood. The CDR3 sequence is CASTAGGGYTEAFF. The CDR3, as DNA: TGTGCCAGCACCGCAGGGGGCGGTTACACTGAAGCTTTCTTT. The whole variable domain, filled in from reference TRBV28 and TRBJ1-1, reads DVKVTQSSRYLVKRTGEKVFLECVQDMDHENMFWYRQDPGLGLRLIYFSYDVKMKEKGDIPEGYSVSREKKERFSLILESASTNQTSMYLCASTAGGGYTEAFFGQGTRLTVV.